This T cell receptor (beta chain) appears in the sequencing data of a study of Graves' ophthalmopathy and Graves' hyperthyroidism. Study information: Untreated patients at initial diagnosis provided peripheral blood.

Amplification of the TCR beta CDR3 regions used RNA transcripts (as template). The workflow started with a first-round RT-PCR run with HTBI primers and then moved on to a second-round multiplex PCR. TCRdb recomputed calls from the multiplex PCR reads with MiXCR, one row per CDR3 protein. The sample contains 150,000 to 200,000 distinct CDR3 sequences, roughly two fifths of which appear only once. Moderate-to-severe activity, with CAS ≥3, NOSPECS ≥4 and duration under 3 months, characterized the donors with ophthalmopathy. Sampling more than 9 ml of fresh peripheral blood provided the PBMCs. Per the germline V gene, CDR1 is MNHNS and CDR2 is SASEGT. This CDR3 spans 13 amino acids. The germline V and J ends were trimmed by 0 bases and 7 bases, with 7 bases remaining between them. Ten or more counts support this clonotype. Its antigen remains unidentified. Findings of the study overall: Detection in blood was also observed for most expanded thyroid clonotypes above 0.001 frequency.

This clonotype was sampled from a man aged 30 to 45 with Graves' ophthalmopathy. The chain combines TRBV6-1 with TRBJ1-5; D unclear. Sequenced: peripheral blood. The CDR3 here is CASSEAMHQPQHF. In DNA, the CDR3 is TGTGCCAGCAGTGAAGCAATGCACCAGCCCCAGCATTTT.